This paragraph covers one T cell receptor beta chain sequence. No antigen is known for it. No quality values exist for individual bases; no much larger clone is one base distant. The entry originates in a study of OX40 agonist ivuxolimab in advanced cancers. Looking at the study overall: Ivuxolimab was an agonistic, fully human IgG2 monoclonal antibody directed against OX40 (CD134), a costimulatory receptor. In the dose-escalation cohort, around four fifths of patients were male, and the mean age was roughly 60 years with a range of about 20 to 79. Patients were allowed to have had prior anti-PD-1, anti-PD-L1 or anti-CTLA-4 therapy, and around 40% of the dose-escalation patients had previously received checkpoint inhibitors. Three dose-escalation patients achieved partial responses, one with hepatocellular carcinoma and two with cutaneous melanoma. The monotherapy dose-escalation portion (N of about 50 patients) of the phase I ivuxolimab trial is reported in the paper. Intravenous ivuxolimab was administered to patients every 2 weeks at six dose levels: 0.01, 0.1, 0.3, 1.5, 3 and 10 mg/kg. Of the approximately 53 patients in dose escalation, around 20 had hepatocellular carcinoma, approximately 15 had melanoma, 9 had renal cell carcinoma and 9 had head and neck cancer. Peripheral TCRbeta sequencing was intended to test whether TCR sequence diversity was altered and clonal T-cell expansion was caused by ivuxolimab.

Patients with a history of autoimmune disease or receiving systemic immunosuppression were excluded from the trial. Peripheral blood for TCR sequencing was collected from all dose cohorts at baseline, on cycle 4 day 1, and on cycle 7 day 1. The samples were taken from a phase I, first-in-human, multicenter, open-label dose-escalation trial of ivuxolimab. Adults with locally advanced or metastatic melanoma, renal cell carcinoma, hepatocellular carcinoma or head and neck squamous cell carcinoma were enrolled in the trial. Before TCR sequencing, CD4+ T cells and CD8+ T cells from peripheral blood were sorted into separate populations. Genomic DNA was extracted from sorted cells for sequencing of the TCRbeta CDR3 region. The immunoSEQ Assay was used to sequence the TCRbeta CDR3 regions. TCRdb obtained this table from immuneACCESS and retained in-frame rearrangements with V and J assigned. These tables miss some clones; where compared with another copy, unresolved V genes account for less than half of the shortfall, and the remainder is unexplained. The table for this sample lists 70,000 to 95,000 clones; roughly four fifths of them were counted only once. The ten largest account for 6% to 8.5% of the sample.

Inclusive of the bounding cysteine and phenylalanine, the CDR3 is 17 residues long. The retained sequence is limited to the CDR3, 51 bases, with the frame set at the first base. The germline V gene specifies WSHSY as CDR1 and SAAADI as CDR2. Trimming removed 0 bases from V and 1 base from J, leaving 13 bases between the germline ends. Study-level results and caveats: At doses from 0.1 to 3.0 mg/kg, clonal expansion was seen in both CD4+ and CD8+ blood T cells between baseline and week 6. Low levels of normalized T-cell clonal expansion were also shown by some nonresponding patients. After ivuxolimab, more expanded clones were found on average in CD8+ T cells than in CD4+ T cells. In partial responders in the 0.1-3.0 mg/kg groups, normalized peripheral clonal expansion was found to be among the lowest, especially among CD8+ T cells. The antigen specificity of the clonally expanded peripheral T cells was not determined.

The receptor chain draws on TRBV10-2 and TRBJ1-5, with no confidently assigned D gene. The source was CD4+ or CD8+ T cells sorted from blood, collected in a trial of the OX40 agonist ivuxolimab. This TCR was sampled from an adult with an advanced solid tumor such as melanoma, head and neck, liver or kidney cancer. At the DNA level, the sequence is TGCGCCAGCAGTGAGTCTCCGCAGACTGTGAGCAATCAGCCCCAGCATTTT. The translation is CASSESPQTVSNQPQHF.